This T cell receptor beta chain was profiled in a study of CD8+CD57+ T cells in acquired aplastic anemia. Background on the study: Sorted CD4+ and CD8+ cells gave a mean 3.2 ug DNA, range roughly 0.19 to 30 ug. Study-wide points: Patients and controls shared under 35 CD8+ CDR3 sequences, highly expressed in patients.

In germline, CDR1 is MNHEY, CDR2 SVGAGI. V was pared by 2 bases and J by 2 bases, with 4 bases of the junction left unmatched. This CDR3 has 15 residues. CDR3 and TCR beta VDJ profiling relied on a genomic DNA template. TCRdb independently ran MiXCR on the reads; one entry per CDR3 protein. This table holds about 190,000 distinct CDR3 sequences, around 59% found once. In its sample, this clonotype was seen many times. What it binds is not known. The sequence was collected from a human donor in good health, serving as a control. The sample consisted of sorted CD4+, CD8+, or CD8+CD57+ T cells (not recorded which) from PBMCs. V and J are TRBV6-5 and TRBJ1-1; 8 bases are a match to TRBD1. The CDR3 region has the DNA TGTGCCAGCAGTTACACTGCAGGGGGCAACACTGAAGCTTTCTTT. Protein sequence: CASSYTAGGNTEAFF.